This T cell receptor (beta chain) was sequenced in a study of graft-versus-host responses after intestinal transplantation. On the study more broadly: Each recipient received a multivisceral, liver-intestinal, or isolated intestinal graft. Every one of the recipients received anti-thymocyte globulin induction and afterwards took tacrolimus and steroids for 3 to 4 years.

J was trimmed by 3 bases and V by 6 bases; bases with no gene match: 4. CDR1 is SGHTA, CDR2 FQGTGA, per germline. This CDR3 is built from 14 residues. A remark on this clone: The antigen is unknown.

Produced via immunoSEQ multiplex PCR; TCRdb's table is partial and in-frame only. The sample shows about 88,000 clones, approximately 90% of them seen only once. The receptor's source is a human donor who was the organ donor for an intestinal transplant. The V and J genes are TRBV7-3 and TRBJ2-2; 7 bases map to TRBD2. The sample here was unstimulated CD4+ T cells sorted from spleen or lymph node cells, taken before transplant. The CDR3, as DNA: TGTGCCAGCAGTCCTAGCGGTTACACCGGGGAGCTGTTTTTT. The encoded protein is CASSPSGYTGELFF.